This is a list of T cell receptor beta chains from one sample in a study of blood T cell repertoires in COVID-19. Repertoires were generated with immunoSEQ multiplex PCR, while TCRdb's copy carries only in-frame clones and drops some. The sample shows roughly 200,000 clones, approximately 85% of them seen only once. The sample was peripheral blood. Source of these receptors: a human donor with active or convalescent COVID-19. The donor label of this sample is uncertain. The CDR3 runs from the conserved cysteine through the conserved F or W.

CASSLDRANTEAFF	TRBJ1-1	TRBV5-1
CASSTREGHEKLFF	TRBJ1-4	TRBV6-5
CASSLFLAGGNEQFF	TRBJ2-1	TRBV7-9
CASSLIRLSALHF	TRBJ1-6	TRBV5-4
CASSLPGQGISSPLHF	TRBJ1-6	TRBV7-2
CASSQEVGTGSNQPQHF	TRBJ1-5	TRBV4-3
CASIRATSYEQYF	TRBJ2-7	TRBV9
CASSLRLGRISGANVLTF	TRBJ2-6	TRBV7-9
CASSDGGRGDTQYF	TRBJ2-3	TRBV10-2
CASSLAGTGHGYTF	TRBJ1-2	TRBV3-1/TRBV3-2
CASSDRTTINTEAFF	TRBJ1-1	TRBV28
CASSHGTAWDTQYF	TRBJ2-3	TRBV5-4
CASSYSGRANKQFF	TRBJ2-1	TRBV3-1/TRBV3-2
CATSDSGLAGRNEQFF	TRBJ2-1	TRBV24-1
CASSHDRGQNSPLHF	TRBJ1-6	TRBV4-3
CSASMGPDRVWGTDTQYF	TRBJ2-3	TRBV20-1
CASRLGQDSYEQYF	TRBJ2-7	TRBV5-1
CASIRERAGSYEQYF	TRBJ2-7	TRBV3-1/TRBV3-2
CASSPNGGEREKLFF	TRBJ1-4	TRBV7-3
CASRPPEAWETQYF	TRBJ2-5	TRBV28
CSGDSYGYTF	TRBJ1-2	TRBV29-1
CASSLSTSGRSDTQYF	TRBJ2-3	TRBV27
CASSLRGTDSTNEKLFF	TRBJ1-4	TRBV11-2
CATASGGPVDTQYF	TRBJ2-3	TRBV6-5
CASSQGTLYSGNTIYF	TRBJ1-3	TRBV4-3
CATSDLGLAGVGDTQYF	TRBJ2-3	TRBV24-1
CASSRTARRAAQETQYF	TRBJ2-5	TRBV11-2
CASSFWRDKNRGDTQYF	TRBJ2-3	TRBV7-9
CASSPRQGRNTGELFF	TRBJ2-2	TRBV9
CASSSRTVSYEQYF	TRBJ2-7	TRBV6-2/TRBV6-3
CASSPGGRGTGELFF	TRBJ2-2	TRBV11-3
CASSLWGANEKLFF	TRBJ1-4	TRBV5-1
CASSLTGLEPDTQYF	TRBJ2-3	TRBV4-1
CASSYTTDSGANVLTF	TRBJ2-6	TRBV6-5
CASSLSPGQGSETFF	TRBJ1-1	TRBV7-8
CASRLAAGNTIYF	TRBJ1-3	TRBV19
CASSQDFFGNTIYF	TRBJ1-3	TRBV4-3
CASSPPLPSASYNEQFF	TRBJ2-1	TRBV7-9
CASSVIAGGPGGEQFF	TRBJ2-1	TRBV19
CASRTAGSYNEQFF	TRBJ2-1	TRBV19
CASSVASGSGYEQYF	TRBJ2-7	TRBV19
CASSLEGLAGMNEQFF	TRBJ2-1	TRBV11-3
CASSPQGQGTRNTIYF	TRBJ1-3	TRBV28
CASCQGANTGELFF	TRBJ2-2	TRBV7-3
CASSSRGEPYGYTF	TRBJ1-2	TRBV13
CASSYTGQPEAFF	TRBJ1-1	TRBV6-5
CASSLGWGREGPEQYF	TRBJ2-7	TRBV5-1
CASSQVERREQFF	TRBJ2-1	TRBV3-1/TRBV3-2
CASSPRGPPDTQYF	TRBJ2-3	TRBV18
CASSPESGAAYEQYF	TRBJ2-7	TRBV27
CASSLAGGRLDEQYF	TRBJ2-7	TRBV5-4